This T cell receptor (beta chain) derives from a study of blood T cell repertoires in COVID-19 (dated by TCRdb to the early 2020s). The study in broad terms: Collaborator samples came from the United States, Italy and Spain and covered acute and convalescent phases of COVID-19. The material from the prospective study consisted of cDNA or gDNA derived from T cells, B-cell-depleted T cells, or PBMCs. Subjects who had been exposed to COVID-19, were actively infected with it, or had recovered from it provided the deeply sampled blood TCRbeta repertoires that made up the dataset. The repertoires were released in a freely available public database intended as a resource for research on the immune response to SARS-CoV-2. Samples were obtained from the ongoing ImmuneRACE study (first 160 participants) and from some 1,200 subjects provided by 6 global collaborators. A de-identified subject ID, COVID-19 status, age in years and sex were almost always included in the sample metadata. Where available, HLA class I and class II types were obtained from metadata supplied by the sample provider rather than from assay-based typing. What the research found in general, with its limitations: The amount of clinical and demographic metadata varied by source and participant and was provided uncurated.

About this clone: What this receptor recognizes is not known. No clone much larger than this one lies a single base away; base qualities are absent.

The germline V gene gives CDR1 as SQVTM and CDR2 as ANQGSEA. Counted from cysteine to phenylalanine, this CDR3 has 11 amino acids. Just the 33-base CDR3 DNA is kept, in frame starting at base 1. V is reduced by 6 bases and J by 3 bases, leaving a spacing of 8 bases between them. TCRbeta CDR3 regions were amplified from genomic DNA using the immunoSEQ Assay, a bias-controlled multiplex PCR. Concerning the study's data processing: The number of nucleated cells in each sample was estimated from the amplification of reference gene primers within the assay. To quantify the absolute abundance of each unique TCRbeta CDR3 rearrangement, sequence reads were collapsed and filtered. Productive Simpson clonality was computed per sample as the square root of Simpson's diversity index over productive rearrangements. As stored in TCRdb, this immuneACCESS dataset retains in-frame rearrangements with V and J assigned. A fraction of the clones does not appear; measured against another copy, unresolved V genes explain less than half of the discrepancy, and the remainder lacks a known reason. From that table come the V and J calls and clone size; the DNA was used to work out D and trimming. Across this sample there are some 290,000 clones, with roughly 86% seen only once. About 3.5% of the sample goes to the ten largest clones.

Each collaborating institution followed its own protocols to collect whole blood in K2EDTA tubes. For TCRbeta analysis, collaborator samples were shipped as frozen whole blood, as isolated PBMCs, or as DNA extracted from either sample type. The rearranged segments are TRBV29-1 and TRBJ1-2; TRBD1 is perhaps the D gene, given 5 matching bases. The specimen was peripheral blood. The sequence was collected from a man younger than 35 with active or convalescent COVID-19. The bases read TGCAGCGTCCAGGGTGACTATGGCTACACCTTC. This sequence encodes CSVQGDYGYTF. Full variable domain (CDR3 extended with the reference TRBV29-1 and TRBJ1-2 proteins): SAVISQKPSRDICQRGTSLTIQCQVDSQVTMMFWYRQQPGQSLTLIATANQGSEATYESGFVIDKFPISRPNLTFSTLTVSNMSPEDSSIYLCSVQGDYGYTFGSGTRLTVV.